This entry lists 8 T cell receptor beta chains sequenced from one sample in a study of blood T cell repertoires in COVID-19. Sequencing used immunoSEQ multiplex PCR; TCRdb keeps in-frame clones, though not all of them. The sample lists some 260,000 clones; about 85% were seen once. Specimen: peripheral blood. All receptors derive from a man younger than 35 with active or convalescent COVID-19.

The chain employs TRBV6-5 and TRBJ2-7, with 8 nucleotides matching TRBD1. The CDR3 is made up of 13 amino acids. Germline V lookup: CDR1 MNHEY, CDR2 SVGAGI. V dropped 6 bases and J dropped 7; count of bases not matched to a gene: 8. CDR3 region: CASRGQAGREQYF. The CDR3 DNA reads as TGTGCCAGCAGGGGACAGGCCGGGCGGGAGCAGTACTTC.

The chain employs TRBV5-1 and TRBJ2-7, with a weak D call TRBD2 (6 bases). The CDR3 runs to 15 residues. With 2 bases removed from V and 1 base from J, the gap between germline ends came to 13 bases. CDR1 and CDR2 from the germline V gene are SGHRS and YFSETQ. The CDR3 is CASSFGTQASYEQYF. CDR3 nucleotides: TGCGCCAGCAGCTTCGGGACTCAAGCTTCCTACGAGCAGTACTTC.

As regards this clone: Other DNA variants within this sample encode the same CDR3. The V call is TRBV9, the J call TRBJ2-5; no reliable D call. This CDR3 is 13 amino acids long. The germline V gene has CDR1 SGDLS and CDR2 YYNGEE. Trimming pared 0 bases from V and 2 bases from J, leaving 5 bases between. Here the CDR3 DNA reads TGTGCCAGCAGCGTAGGGGCTCAAGAGACCCAGTACTTC. This encodes CASSVGAQETQYF.

This chain links TRBV28 with TRBJ1-5, with 8 bases aligning to TRBD1. V lost 4 bases and J lost 2; bases outside the gene matches: 13. CDR3 length: 18 amino acids. From germline, CDR1 is MDHEN and CDR2 SYDVKM. CDR3 region: CASSYSGTGMLGNQPQHF. CDR3 in DNA: TGTGCCAGCAGTTACTCCGGGACAGGTATGCTGGGCAATCAGCCCCAGCATTTT.

The chain is built from TRBV20-1 and TRBJ1-2; TRBD1 matches 9 bases. The trim removed 3 bases at V and 8 bases at J, leaving 10 bases unmatched. This CDR3 comprises 14 residues. Germline V gene data show CDR1 as DFQATT and CDR2 as SNEGSKA (reference sequence). The CDR3 spells CSASETQGAWGYTF. Written as DNA, the CDR3 is TGCAGTGCTAGTGAGACACAGGGGGCTTGGGGCTACACCTTC.

A few counts support this clone. V usage is TRBV20-1 and J usage is TRBJ1-4; D is unresolved. V lost 3 bases and J lost 7, with 18 bases in between. This CDR3 comprises 15 residues. Per the germline V gene, CDR1 is DFQATT and CDR2 is SNEGSKA (reference sequence). The DNA of the CDR3 is TGCAGTGCTAGTTCGGGCTTTGGGGAGATTGAAAAACTGTTTTTT. Translating gives CSASSGFGEIEKLFF.

The rearrangement uses TRBV5-1 and TRBJ2-7; no reliable D call. The germline V and J ends were trimmed by 1 base and 2 bases, with 13 bases remaining between them. Per germline, CDR1 SGHRS and CDR2 YFSETQ. The CDR3 contains 15 residues. The CDR3 DNA is TGCGCCAGCAGCTTGCTTGGTGGCAACCCCTACGAGCAGTACTTC. It specifies CASSLLGGNPYEQYF.

The chain employs TRBV20-1 and TRBJ2-7; unclear D gene. The V and J ends lost 6 bases and 7 bases respectively, with 10 bases between them. Germline CDR1 reads DFQATT; CDR2 reads SNEGSKA (reference sequence). The CDR3 has 10 residues. Here the CDR3 reads CSAPGREQYF. As DNA, the CDR3 is TGCAGTGCGCCGGGTAGGGAGCAGTACTTC.